This T cell receptor (beta chain) originates from a study of T cell responses to AZD1222 COVID-19 vaccine. Study observations and caveats: Clonal diversity was possibly underestimated, and the donors were mostly white British, with more females. Baseline seropositivity characterized only six AZD1222 recipients. It was only after the peak T cell response that any repertoires were sampled. A rise in Spike-specific TCR breadth and depth followed two AZD1222 doses.

Generated by immunoSEQ multiplex PCR, the TCRdb table keeps only in-frame clones and is missing some. The sample consists of under 200,000 clones, approximately 90% of them appearing once. As to this clone: Its antigen is as yet unknown.

The germline V gene has CDR1 PRHDT and CDR2 FYEKMQ (reference sequence). V gave up 0 bases and J gave up 9 bases; unmatched junction bases: 3. This CDR3 comprises 14 residues. The genes are TRBV13 and TRBJ2-1; 9 bases are shared with TRBD1. This TCR came from an adult who received the MenACWY meningococcal vaccine as a control. The sequencing here drew on peripheral blood, taken 28 days after the second dose of the MenACWY control vaccine. The CDR3: CASSLGTGGGEQFF. CDR3 coding DNA: TGTGCCAGCAGCTTAGGAACAGGGGGCGGTGAGCAGTTCTTC.